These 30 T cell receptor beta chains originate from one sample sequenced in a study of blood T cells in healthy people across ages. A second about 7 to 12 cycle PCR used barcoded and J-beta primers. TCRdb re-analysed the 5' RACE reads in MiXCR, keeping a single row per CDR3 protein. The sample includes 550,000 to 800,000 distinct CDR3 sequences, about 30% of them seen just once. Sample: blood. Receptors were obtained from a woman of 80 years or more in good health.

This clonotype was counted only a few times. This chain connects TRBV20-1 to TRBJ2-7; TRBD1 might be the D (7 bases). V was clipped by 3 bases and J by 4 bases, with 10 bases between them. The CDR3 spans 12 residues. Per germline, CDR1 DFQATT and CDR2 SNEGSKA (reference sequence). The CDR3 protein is CSAREGAYEQYF. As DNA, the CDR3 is TGCAGTGCTAGGGAGGGGGCATACGAGCAGTACTTC.

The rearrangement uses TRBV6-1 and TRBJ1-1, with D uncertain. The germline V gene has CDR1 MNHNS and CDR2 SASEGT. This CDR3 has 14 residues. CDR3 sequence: CANSLTVGNTEAFF. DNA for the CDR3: TGTGCTAACAGTCTTACAGTAGGGAACACTGAAGCTTTCTTT.

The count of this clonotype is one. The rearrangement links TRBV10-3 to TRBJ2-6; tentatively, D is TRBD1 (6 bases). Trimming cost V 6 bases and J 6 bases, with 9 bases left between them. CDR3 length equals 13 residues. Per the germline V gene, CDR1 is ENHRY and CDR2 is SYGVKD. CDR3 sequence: CAISRDTANVLTF. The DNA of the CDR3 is TGTGCCATCAGCCGGGACACGGCCAACGTCCTGACTTTC.

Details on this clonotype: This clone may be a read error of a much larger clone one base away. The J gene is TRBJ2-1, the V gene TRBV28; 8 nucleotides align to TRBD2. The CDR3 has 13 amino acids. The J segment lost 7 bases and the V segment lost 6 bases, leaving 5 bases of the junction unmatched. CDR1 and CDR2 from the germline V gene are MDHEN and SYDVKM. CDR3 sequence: CASREERGNEQFF. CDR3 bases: TGTGCCAGCAGGGAGGAGCGGGGGAATGAGCAGTTCTTC.

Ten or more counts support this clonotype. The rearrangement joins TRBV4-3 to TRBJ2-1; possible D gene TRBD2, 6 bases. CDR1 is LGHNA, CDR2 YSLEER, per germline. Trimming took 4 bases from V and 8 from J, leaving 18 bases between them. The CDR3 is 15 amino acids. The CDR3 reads CASSLDFTGGDEQFF. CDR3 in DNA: TGCGCCAGCAGCCTGGACTTTACCGGAGGGGATGAGCAGTTCTTC.

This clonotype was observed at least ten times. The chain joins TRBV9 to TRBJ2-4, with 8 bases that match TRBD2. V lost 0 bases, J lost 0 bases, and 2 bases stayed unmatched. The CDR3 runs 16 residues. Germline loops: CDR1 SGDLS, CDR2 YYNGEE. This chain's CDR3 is CASSVAGGIAKNIQYF. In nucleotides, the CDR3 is TGTGCCAGCAGCGTAGCGGGGGGGATAGCCAAAAACATTCAGTACTTC.

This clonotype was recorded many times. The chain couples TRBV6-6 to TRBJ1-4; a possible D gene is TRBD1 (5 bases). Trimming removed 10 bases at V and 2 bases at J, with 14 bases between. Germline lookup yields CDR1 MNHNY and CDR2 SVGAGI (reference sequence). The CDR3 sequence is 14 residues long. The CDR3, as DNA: TGTGCCACTGGGGGACGGCCTACTAATGAAAAACTGTTTTTT. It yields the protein CATGGRPTNEKLFF.

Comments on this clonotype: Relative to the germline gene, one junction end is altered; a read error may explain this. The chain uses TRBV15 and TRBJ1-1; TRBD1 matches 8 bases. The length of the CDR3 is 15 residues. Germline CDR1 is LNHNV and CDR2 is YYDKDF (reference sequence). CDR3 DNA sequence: TGTGTCACCAGCAGAGATCAGGGGGCGTATACTGAAGCTTTCTTT. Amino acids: CVTSRDQGAYTEAFF.

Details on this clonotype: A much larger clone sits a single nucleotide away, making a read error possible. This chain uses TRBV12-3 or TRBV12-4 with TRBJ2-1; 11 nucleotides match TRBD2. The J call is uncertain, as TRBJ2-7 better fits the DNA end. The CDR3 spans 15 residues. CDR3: CASSSSSGGYNEQYF. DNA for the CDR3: TGTGCCAGCAGTTCCTCTAGCGGGGGGTACAATGAGCAGTACTTC.

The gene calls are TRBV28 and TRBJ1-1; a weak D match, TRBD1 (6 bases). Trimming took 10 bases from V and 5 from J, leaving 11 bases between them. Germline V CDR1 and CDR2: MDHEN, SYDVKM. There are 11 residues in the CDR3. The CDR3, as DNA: TGTGCCACAAAGGGGGGTACTGAAGCTTTCTTT. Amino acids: CATKGGTEAFF.

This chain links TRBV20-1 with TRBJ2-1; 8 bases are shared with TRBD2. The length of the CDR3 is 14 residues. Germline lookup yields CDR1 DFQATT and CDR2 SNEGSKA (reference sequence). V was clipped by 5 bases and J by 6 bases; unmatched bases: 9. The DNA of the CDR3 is TGCAGTGCTCCGCTTAGCGGGGACATCAATGAGCAGTTCTTC. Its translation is CSAPLSGDINEQFF.

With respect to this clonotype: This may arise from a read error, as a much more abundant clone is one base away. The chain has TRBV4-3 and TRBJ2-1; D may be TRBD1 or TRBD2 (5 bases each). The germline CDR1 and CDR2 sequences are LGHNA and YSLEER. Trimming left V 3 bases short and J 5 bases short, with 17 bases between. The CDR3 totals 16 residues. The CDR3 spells CASSQALGGSHNEQFF. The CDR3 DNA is TGCGCCAGCAGCCAGGCCCTTGGGGGATCCCACAATGAGCAGTTCTTC.

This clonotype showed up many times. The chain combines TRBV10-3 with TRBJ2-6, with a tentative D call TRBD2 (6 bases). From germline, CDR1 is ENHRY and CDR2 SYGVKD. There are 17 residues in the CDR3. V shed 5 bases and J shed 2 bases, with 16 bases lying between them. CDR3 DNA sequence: TGTGCCATCAGTCCGGGACTTAGATCTACTGGGGCCAACGTCCTGACTTTC. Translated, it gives CAISPGLRSTGANVLTF.

The DNA for the CDR3 is TGTGCCAGCAGCCTACGCTCGTCTTACCACGAGCAGTACTTC. Amino acids: CASSLRSSYHEQYF. The genes are TRBV9 and TRBJ2-5; D gene uncertain. The J call may not be correct, given that the DNA end is closer to TRBJ2-7. Germline CDR1 SGDLS, CDR2 YYNGEE. This CDR3 has 14 residues.

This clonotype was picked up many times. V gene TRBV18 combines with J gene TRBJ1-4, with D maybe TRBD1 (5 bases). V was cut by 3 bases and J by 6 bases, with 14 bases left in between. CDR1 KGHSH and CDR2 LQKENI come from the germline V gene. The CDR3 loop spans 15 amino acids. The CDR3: CASSPWGRSDEKLFF. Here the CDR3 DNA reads TGTGCCAGCTCACCGTGGGGCCGGTCGGATGAAAAACTGTTTTTT.

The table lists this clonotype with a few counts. Here the CDR3 reads CASSLDRVKNNEQFF. CDR3 DNA sequence: TGTGCCAGCAGCCTGGACAGGGTTAAAAACAATGAGCAGTTCTTC. The chain links TRBV11-2 to TRBJ2-1, with 8 bases lining up with TRBD1. The germline CDR1 and CDR2 sequences are SGHAT and FQNNGV. The CDR3 extends over 15 amino acids. V trimming: 5 bases; J trimming: 5 bases; junction bases outside the gene matches: 8.

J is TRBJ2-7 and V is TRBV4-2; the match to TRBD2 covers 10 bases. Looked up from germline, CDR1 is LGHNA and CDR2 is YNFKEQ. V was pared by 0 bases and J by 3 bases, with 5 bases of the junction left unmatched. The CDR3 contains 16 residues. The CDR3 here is CASSQEGLAGDYEQYF. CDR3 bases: TGTGCCAGCAGCCAAGAAGGTCTAGCGGGAGACTACGAGCAGTACTTC.

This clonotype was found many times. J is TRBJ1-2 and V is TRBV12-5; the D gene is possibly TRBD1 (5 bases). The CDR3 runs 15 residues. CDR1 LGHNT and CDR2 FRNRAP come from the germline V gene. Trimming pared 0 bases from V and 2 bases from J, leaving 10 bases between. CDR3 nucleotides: TGTGCTAGTGGTTTGGTACTTGGGGGGAACTATGGCTACACCTTC. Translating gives CASGLVLGGNYGYTF.

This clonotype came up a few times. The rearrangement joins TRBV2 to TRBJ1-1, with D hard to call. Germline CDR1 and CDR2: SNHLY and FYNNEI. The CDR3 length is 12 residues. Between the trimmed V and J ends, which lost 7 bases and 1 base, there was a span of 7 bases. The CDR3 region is CASNSANTEAFF. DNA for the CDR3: TGTGCCAGCAATTCGGCGAACACTGAAGCTTTCTTT.

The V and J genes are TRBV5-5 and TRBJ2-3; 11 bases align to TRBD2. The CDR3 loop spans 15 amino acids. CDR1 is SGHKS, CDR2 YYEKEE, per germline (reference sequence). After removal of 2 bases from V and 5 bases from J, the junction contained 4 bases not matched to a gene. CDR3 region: CASSLGTSGVDTQYF. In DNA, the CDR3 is TGTGCCAGCAGCTTAGGGACTAGCGGAGTAGATACGCAGTATTTT.

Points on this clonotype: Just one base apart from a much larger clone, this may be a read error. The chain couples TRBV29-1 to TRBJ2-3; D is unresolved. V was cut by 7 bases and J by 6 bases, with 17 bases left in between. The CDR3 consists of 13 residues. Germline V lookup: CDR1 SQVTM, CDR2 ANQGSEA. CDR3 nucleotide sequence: TGCAGCGCGAGCACGATTGGCCATGATACGCAGTATTTT. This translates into CSASTIGHDTQYF.

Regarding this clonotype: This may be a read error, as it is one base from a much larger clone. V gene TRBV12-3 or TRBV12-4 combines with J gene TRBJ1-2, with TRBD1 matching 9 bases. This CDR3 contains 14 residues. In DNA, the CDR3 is TGTGCCGGCAGTTTCGGTGACAGGGGGGATGGCTACACCTTC. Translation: CAGSFGDRGDGYTF.

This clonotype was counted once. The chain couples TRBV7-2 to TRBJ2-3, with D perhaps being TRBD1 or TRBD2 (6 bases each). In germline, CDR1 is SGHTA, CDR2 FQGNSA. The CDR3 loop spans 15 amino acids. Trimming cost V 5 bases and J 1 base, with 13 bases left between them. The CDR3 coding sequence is TGTGCCAGCAGCCTAGGGGGGCCCGGCACAGATACGCAGTATTTT. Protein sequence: CASSLGGPGTDTQYF.

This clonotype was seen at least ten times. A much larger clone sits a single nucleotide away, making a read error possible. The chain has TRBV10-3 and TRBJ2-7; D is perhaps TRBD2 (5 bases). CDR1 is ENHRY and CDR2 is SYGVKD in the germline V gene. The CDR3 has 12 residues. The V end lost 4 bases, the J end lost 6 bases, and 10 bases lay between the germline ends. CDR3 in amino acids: CAISGGLCEQYF. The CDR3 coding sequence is TGTGCCATCAGTGGTGGACTTTGCGAGCAGTACTTC.

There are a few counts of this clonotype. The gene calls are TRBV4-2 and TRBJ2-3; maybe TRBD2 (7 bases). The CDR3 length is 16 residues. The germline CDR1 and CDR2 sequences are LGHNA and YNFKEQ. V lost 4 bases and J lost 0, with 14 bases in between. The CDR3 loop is CASSLGGTPSTDTQYF. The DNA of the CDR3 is TGTGCCAGCAGCCTGGGAGGGACACCAAGCACAGATACGCAGTATTTT.

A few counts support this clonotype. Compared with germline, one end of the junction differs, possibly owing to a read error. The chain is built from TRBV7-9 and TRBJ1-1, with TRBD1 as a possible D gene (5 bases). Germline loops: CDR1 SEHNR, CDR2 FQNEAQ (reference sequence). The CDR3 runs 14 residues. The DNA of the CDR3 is TGTACCAGCAGCTCAGGGTGGTTGAACACTGAAGCTTTCTTT. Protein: CTSSSGWLNTEAFF.

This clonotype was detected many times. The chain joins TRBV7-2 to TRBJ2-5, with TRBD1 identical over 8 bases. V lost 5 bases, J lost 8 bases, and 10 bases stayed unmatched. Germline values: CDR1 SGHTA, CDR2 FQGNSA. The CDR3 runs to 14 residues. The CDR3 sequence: CASSPVTGAGTQYF. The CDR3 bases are TGTGCCAGCAGCCCAGTGACAGGGGCCGGAACCCAGTACTTC.

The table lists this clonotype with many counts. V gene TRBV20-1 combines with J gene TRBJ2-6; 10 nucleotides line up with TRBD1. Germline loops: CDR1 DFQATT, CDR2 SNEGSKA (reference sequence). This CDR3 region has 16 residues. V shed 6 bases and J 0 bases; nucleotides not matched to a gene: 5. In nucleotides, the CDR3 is TGCAGTGCGAGACAGGGGGCTAGCTCTGGGGCCAACGTCCTGACTTTC. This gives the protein CSARQGASSGANVLTF.

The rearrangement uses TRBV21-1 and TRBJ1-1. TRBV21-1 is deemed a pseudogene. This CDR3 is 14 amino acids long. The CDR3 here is CASIPQRENTEAFF. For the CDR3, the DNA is TGTGCCAGCATCCCACAGCGAGAGAACACTGAAGCTTTCTTT.

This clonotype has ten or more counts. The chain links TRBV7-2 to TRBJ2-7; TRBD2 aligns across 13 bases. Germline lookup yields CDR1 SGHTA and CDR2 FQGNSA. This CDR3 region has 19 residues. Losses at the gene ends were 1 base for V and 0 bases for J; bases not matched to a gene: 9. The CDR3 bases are TGTGCCAGCAGCTTAGTCGAGACTAGCGGGGGGCCCGTCTCCTACGAGCAGTACTTC. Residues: CASSLVETSGGPVSYEQYF.